A selection of T cell receptor beta chains follows, all from one sample in a study of neurological immune-mediated disorders. TCRdb reprocessed the 5' RACE reads via MiXCR and lists one record per CDR3 protein. The table records about 95,000 distinct CDR3 sequences, roughly 3.5% of them present only once. Sequenced input: PBMCs. The receptors were sampled from a young woman with multiple sclerosis. The conserved cysteine and the conserved F or W are not part of the CDR3 here. The D gene is left open where the match is weak.

J | V | D | CDR3
TRBJ2-3 | TRBV5-1 | . | ASRRDAGTDTQY
TRBJ1-2 | TRBV10-2 | TRBD1 | ASRAGQGVPNYGYT
TRBJ2-2 | TRBV7-9 | . | ASSLARERELF
TRBJ1-5 | TRBV7-8 | TRBD1 | ASSPLRGPNQPQH
TRBJ1-5 | TRBV6-5 | TRBD1 | ASSYGQGGQPQH
TRBJ2-3 | TRBV7-2 | TRBD2 | ASSRGLATDTQY
TRBJ2-1 | TRBV10-2 | . | ASSEMGGSYNEQF
TRBJ2-2 | TRBV6-5 | . | ASSYQLSNTGELF
TRBJ1-6 | TRBV14 | . | ASSQVSLSYNSPLH
TRBJ1-2 | TRBV21-1 | . | ASSPRQRQDYRGYGYT
TRBJ2-2 | TRBV7-2 | . | ASSLVGSANTGELF
TRBJ2-3 | TRBV6-2/TRBV6-3 | . | ASSLYSLISTDTQY
TRBJ2-2 | TRBV12-3/TRBV12-4 | . | ASRGAGLNTGELF
TRBJ2-5 | TRBV5-1 | . | ASMETQY
TRBJ2-5 | TRBV6-2/TRBV6-3 | . | ASSAGETQY
TRBJ2-3 | TRBV27 | . | ASRMMVADTQY
TRBJ1-1 | TRBV20-1 | . | SARGRGGRNTEAF
TRBJ1-3 | TRBV6-5 | . | ASTGAGNTIY
TRBJ2-7 | TRBV10-3 | TRBD1 | AIVPGTGSAEQY
TRBJ2-7 | TRBV11-2 | . | ASTDVRGSYEQY
TRBJ1-4 | TRBV6-1 | TRBD1 | ASSSTGREKLF
TRBJ1-1 | TRBV5-5 | . | ASSLAGPSNTEAF
TRBJ2-2 | TRBV6-5 | . | ASSYSINPGELF
TRBJ2-1 | TRBV6-6 | . | ASSYSGDRAYNEQF
TRBJ2-7 | TRBV6-2/TRBV6-3 | TRBD1 | ASSYYRGGYEQY
TRBJ2-7 | TRBV6-1 | . | ASRWVESSYEQY
TRBJ2-1 | TRBV6-2/TRBV6-3 | TRBD1 | ASTQGGFRGEQF
TRBJ2-7 | TRBV7-2 | . | ASSRSTDSYEQY
TRBJ2-7 | TRBV6-5 | . | ASSYSRAAEQY
TRBJ2-7 | TRBV20-1 | TRBD1 | SARILDRESYEQY
TRBJ2-3 | TRBV7-2 | TRBD2 | ASSSGLAEKDTQY
TRBJ2-3 | TRBV2 | . | APGGPTDTQY
TRBJ2-7 | TRBV7-9 | . | ASSLESTGAPFYEQY
TRBJ2-3 | TRBV5-6 | TRBD2 | ASSLASFGGTDTQY
TRBJ2-7 | TRBV25-1 | . | ASRGGLGAQY
TRBJ2-2 | TRBV12-3/TRBV12-4 | . | ASRSWTENTGELF
TRBJ2-7 | TRBV10-3 | . | AISIAGTASSYEQY
TRBJ1-2 | TRBV20-1 | TRBD1 | SARDFRAGQGRGYT
TRBJ1-5 | TRBV20-1 | TRBD1 | SARGPGQGLGQPQH
TRBJ1-2 | TRBV27 | TRBD1 | ASREQGFNYGYT
TRBJ2-5 | TRBV12-3/TRBV12-4 | TRBD1 | ASSRTGPQGETQY
TRBJ2-5 | TRBV5-1 | . | ASSLPTGQQETQY
TRBJ2-3 | TRBV20-1 | TRBD2 | SAALAGGADTQY
TRBJ1-6 | TRBV20-1 | . | SARVRDSPLH
TRBJ2-7 | TRBV28 | TRBD2 | ASSPPSGRLDEQY
TRBJ2-7 | TRBV20-1 | TRBD2 | SARDLAGAVYEQY